Presented here are 9 T cell receptor beta chains from one specimen sequenced in a study of OX40 agonist ivuxolimab in advanced cancers. Measured with immunoSEQ multiplex PCR; TCRdb has only the in-frame clones, and not every one. This table has 65,000 to 85,000 clones, about 88% appearing once. This sample comprised CD4+ or CD8+ T cells sorted from blood, obtained in a trial of the OX40 agonist ivuxolimab. The receptors come from an adult with an advanced solid tumor such as melanoma, head and neck, liver or kidney cancer.

The V and J genes are TRBV7-3 and TRBJ2-1; the match to TRBD2 covers 9 bases. V lost 0 bases to trimming and J lost 7 bases; unmatched junction nucleotides: 4. Germline CDR1 reads SGHTA; CDR2 reads FQGTGA. CDR3 length: 15 residues. CDR3 loop: CASSLTAGGWNEQFF. The CDR3 DNA is TGTGCCAGCAGCTTAACAGCGGGGGGCTGGAATGAGCAGTTCTTC.

Of note for this clone: Distinct nucleotide sequences in the sample also encode this CDR3. The chain joins TRBV5-1 to TRBJ2-3; 13 positions match TRBD2. Unmatched junction bases numbered 0, after V lost 0 bases and J lost 5 bases. The germline gives CDR1 SGHRS, CDR2 YFSETQ. The CDR3 has 15 amino acids. Here the CDR3 reads CASSLGLAGGDTQYF. CDR3 bases: TGCGCCAGCAGCTTGGGACTAGCGGGGGGAGATACGCAGTATTTT. The complete variable domain, with remaining parts taken from reference TRBV5-1 and TRBJ2-3, reads KAGVTQTPRYLIKTRGQQVTLSCSPISGHRSVSWYQQTPGQGLQFLFEYFSETQRNKGNFPGRFSGRQFSNSRSEMNVSTLELGDSALYLCASSLGLAGGDTQYFGPGTRLTVL.

V gene TRBV7-2 combines with J gene TRBJ1-4; 7 bases fit TRBD1. Trimming removed 5 bases from V and 12 bases from J; junction bases left unmatched: 15. Germline V gene data show CDR1 as SGHTA and CDR2 as FQGNSA. The CDR3 sequence is 15 residues long. The chain's CDR3 is CASSPGYRQGSELFF. Written as DNA, the CDR3 is TGTGCCAGCAGCCCCGGTTATCGACAGGGAAGCGAACTGTTTTTT.

CDR3 DNA sequence: TGTGCCAGCAACCCTCTGACAGGCCGGCGGGCTCAGTTCTTC. This codes for CASNPLTGRRAQFF. The rearrangement joins TRBV27 to TRBJ2-1; maybe TRBD1 (6 bases). Germline-derived CDR1 and CDR2 are MNHEY and SMNVEV (reference sequence). V was clipped by 7 bases and J by 13 bases, with 23 bases between them. There are 14 residues in the CDR3.

The chain recombines TRBV28 with TRBJ1-4, with 11 bases that match TRBD1. J lost 8 bases, V lost 8 bases, and 7 bases had no gene match. There are 14 residues in the CDR3. CDR1 is MDHEN and CDR2 is SYDVKM in the germline V gene. CDR3 sequence: CASLEGTGGEKLFF. CDR3 sequence (DNA): TGTGCCAGCCTTGAGGGGACAGGGGGGGAAAAACTGTTTTTT.

This clone has a single count. The chain links TRBV10-3 to TRBJ2-5, with D maybe TRBD1 (6 bases). V dropped 4 bases and J dropped 5 bases, with 11 bases sitting between them. From germline, CDR1 is ENHRY and CDR2 SYGVKD. There are 13 residues in the CDR3. This CDR3 is CAISGSRGETQYF. In DNA, the CDR3 is TGTGCCATCAGTGGTTCGAGGGGGGAGACCCAGTACTTC.

This clone was counted once. The CDR3 loop reads CASSSRDRVPQETQYF. The CDR3 DNA reads as TGTGCCAGCAGCTCCCGGGACAGGGTTCCCCAAGAGACCCAGTACTTC. V and J are TRBV5-4 and TRBJ2-5; 9 bases are shared with TRBD1. Germline values: CDR1 SGHNT, CDR2 YYREEE (reference sequence). CDR3 size: 16 residues. V lost 3 bases, J lost 1 base, and 7 bases stayed unmatched.

The chain joins TRBV7-3 to TRBJ2-1, with 12 nucleotides matching TRBD2. The length of the CDR3 is 16 residues. CDR1 is SGHTA and CDR2 is FQGTGA in the germline V gene. The trim removed 4 bases at V and 11 bases at J, leaving 12 bases unmatched. The CDR3 DNA follows: TGTGCCAGCAGCTACTATTGGACTAGCGGGAAGGATAAGCAGTTCTTC. Amino acids: CASSYYWTSGKDKQFF.

This chain connects TRBV6-6 to TRBJ2-7; 7 bases map to TRBD1. The germline gives CDR1 MNHNY, CDR2 SVGAGI (reference sequence). The CDR3 is made up of 14 amino acids. V dropped 1 base and J dropped 3; count of bases not matched to a gene: 3. The CDR3 spells CASSYFRQGYEQYF. The CDR3 DNA follows: TGTGCCAGCAGTTACTTTAGACAGGGCTACGAGCAGTACTTC.